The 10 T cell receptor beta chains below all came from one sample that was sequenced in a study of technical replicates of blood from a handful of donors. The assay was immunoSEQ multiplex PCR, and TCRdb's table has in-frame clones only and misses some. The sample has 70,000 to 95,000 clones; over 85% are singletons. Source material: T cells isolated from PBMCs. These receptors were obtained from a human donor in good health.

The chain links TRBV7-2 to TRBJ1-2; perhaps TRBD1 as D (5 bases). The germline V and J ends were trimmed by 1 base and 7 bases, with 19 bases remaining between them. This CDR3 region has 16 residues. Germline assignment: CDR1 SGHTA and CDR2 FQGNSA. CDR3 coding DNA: TGTGCCAGCAGCTTAGACCAGGCCCTTTGGGGGGGTGGCTACACCTTC. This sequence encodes CASSLDQALWGGGYTF. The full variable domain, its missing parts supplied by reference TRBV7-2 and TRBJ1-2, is GAGVSQSPSNKVTEKGKDVELRCDPISGHTALYWYRQSLGQGLEFLIYFQGNSAPDKSGLPSDRFSAERTGGSVSTLTIQRTQQEDSAVYLCASSLDQALWGGGYTFGSGTRLTVV.

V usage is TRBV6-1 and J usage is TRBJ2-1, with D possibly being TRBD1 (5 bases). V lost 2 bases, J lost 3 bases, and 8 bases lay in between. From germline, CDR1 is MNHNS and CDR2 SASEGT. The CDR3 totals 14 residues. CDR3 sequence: CASSEPDNYNEQFF. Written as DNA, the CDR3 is TGTGCCAGCAGTGAACCGGACAACTACAATGAGCAGTTCTTC.

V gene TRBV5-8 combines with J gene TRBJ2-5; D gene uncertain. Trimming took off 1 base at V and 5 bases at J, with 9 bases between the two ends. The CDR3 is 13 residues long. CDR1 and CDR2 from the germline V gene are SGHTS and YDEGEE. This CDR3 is CASSLSSSETQYF. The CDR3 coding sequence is TGTGCCAGCAGCTTGTCTAGTAGCGAGACCCAGTACTTC.

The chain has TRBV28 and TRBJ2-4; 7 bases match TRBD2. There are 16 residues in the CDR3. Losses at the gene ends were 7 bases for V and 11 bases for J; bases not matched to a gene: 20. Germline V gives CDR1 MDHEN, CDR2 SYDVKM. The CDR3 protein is CASNHRKAQIGGFQYF. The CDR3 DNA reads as TGTGCCAGCAACCACCGAAAAGCCCAAATCGGGGGGTTTCAGTACTTC.

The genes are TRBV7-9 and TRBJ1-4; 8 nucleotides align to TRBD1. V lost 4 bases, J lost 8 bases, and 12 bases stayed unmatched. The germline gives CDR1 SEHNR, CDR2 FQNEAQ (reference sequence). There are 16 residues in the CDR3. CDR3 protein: CASSYGRQGSSEKLFF. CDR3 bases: TGTGCCAGCAGCTACGGTAGACAGGGGTCGTCGGAAAAACTGTTTTTT.

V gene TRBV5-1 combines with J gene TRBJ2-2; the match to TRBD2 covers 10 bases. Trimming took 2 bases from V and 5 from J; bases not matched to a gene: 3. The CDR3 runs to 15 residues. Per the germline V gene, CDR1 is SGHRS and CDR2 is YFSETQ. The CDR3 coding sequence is TGCGCCAGCAGCTTAGAGACTAGCGGGACCGGGGAGCTGTTTTTT. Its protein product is CASSLETSGTGELFF.

The CDR3: CASSFYYGYTF. As DNA, the CDR3 is TGTGCCAGCAGTTTCTACTATGGCTACACCTTC. This rearrangement joins TRBV7-2 to TRBJ1-2; D unresolved. The CDR3 sequence is 11 residues long. Germline loops: CDR1 SGHTA, CDR2 FQGNSA. The V and J ends lost 6 bases and 3 bases respectively, with 5 bases between them.

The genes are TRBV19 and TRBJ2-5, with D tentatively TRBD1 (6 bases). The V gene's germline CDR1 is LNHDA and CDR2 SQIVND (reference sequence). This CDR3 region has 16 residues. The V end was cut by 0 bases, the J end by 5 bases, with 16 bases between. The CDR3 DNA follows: TGTGCCAGTAGTATAGACAAGAACAGGGACGGCGAGACCCAGTACTTC. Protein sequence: CASSIDKNRDGETQYF.

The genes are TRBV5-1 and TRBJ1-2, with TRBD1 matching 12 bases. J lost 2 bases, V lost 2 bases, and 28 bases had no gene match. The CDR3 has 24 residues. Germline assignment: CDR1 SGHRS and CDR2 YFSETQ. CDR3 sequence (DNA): TGCGCCAGCAGCTTTGTCTCGATAGGCCACAAGCCTACCGGGACAGGGGGCTTGAACTATGGCTACACCTTC. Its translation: CASSFVSIGHKPTGTGGLNYGYTF.

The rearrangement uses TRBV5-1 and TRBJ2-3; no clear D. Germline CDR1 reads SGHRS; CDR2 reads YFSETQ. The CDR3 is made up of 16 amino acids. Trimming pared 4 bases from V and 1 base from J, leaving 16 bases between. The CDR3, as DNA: TGCGCCAGCAGCCCGCCCTCACCTATGGGCACAGATACGCAGTATTTT. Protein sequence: CASSPPSPMGTDTQYF.